This is a list of T cell receptor beta chains from one sample in a study of cytotoxic CD8 clonotypes in ibrutinib-treated CLL. Assay used: immunoSEQ multiplex PCR; TCRdb lists only in-frame clones, some missing. The data hold about 300,000 clones, with around 77% observed a single time. The material was PBMCs, obtained at disease progression, from a patient treated with ibrutinib. These receptors were collected from a human donor with chronic lymphocytic leukemia. The CDR3 runs from the conserved cysteine through the conserved F or W. D genes are given only for firm matches. Size values are once, few and many counts, or a class for expanded clones, and some rows have none.

J gene	clone size	V gene	D gene	CDR3 protein	CDR3 DNA
TRBJ2-3	NA	TRBV4-3	NA	CASSLTSRDTQYF	TGCGCCAGCAGCCTCACGAGTCGGGATACGCAGTATTTT
TRBJ2-7	few	TRBV5-1	NA	CASSLEAGKDEQYF	TGCGCCAGCAGCTTGGAGGCAGGGAAAGACGAGCAGTACTTC
TRBJ1-6	few	TRBV20-1	NA	CSATQDWALHF	TGCAGTGCTACACAAGACTGGGCCCTCCACTTT
TRBJ2-1	NA	TRBV9	TRBD2	CASSGASGGDNEQFF	TGTGCCAGCAGCGGAGCTAGCGGGGGCGACAATGAGCAGTTCTTC
TRBJ2-7	NA	TRBV11-2	TRBD2	CASRQASGPHEQYF	TGTGCCAGTCGGCAGGCTAGCGGCCCTCACGAGCAGTACTTC
TRBJ2-1	once	TRBV15	NA	CATSRDPPPGGEQFF	TGTGCCACCAGCAGAGATCCCCCTCCCGGGGGCGAGCAGTTCTTC
TRBJ2-7	NA	TRBV7-8	NA	CASSRREQGRGASGQYF	TGTGCCAGCAGCCGTCGCGAACAGGGTCGGGGCGCGAGTGGGCAGTACTTC
TRBJ2-7	NA	TRBV2	TRBD1	CASSASQDRGRWGLDF	TGTGCCAGCAGTGCGTCCCAGGACAGGGGTAGATGGGGCCTCGACTTC
TRBJ2-1	NA	TRBV7-7	NA	CASSLAGAPNEQFF	TGTGCCAGCAGCTTAGCGGGCGCCCCCAATGAGCAGTTCTTC
TRBJ1-2	NA	TRBV7-2	TRBD1	CASSPFLSQGAKVGGYTF	TGTGCCAGCAGCCCATTCCTGTCACAGGGGGCGAAGGTAGGAGGCTACACCTTC
TRBJ1-4	NA	TRBV29-1	TRBD1	CSVEETGVNEKLFF	TGCAGCGTTGAGGAGACAGGGGTAAATGAAAAACTGTTTTTT
TRBJ2-3	NA	TRBV11-2	TRBD2	CASRFTLAGGTPSADTQYF	TGTGCCAGCAGGTTCACACTAGCGGGGGGAACGCCGAGCGCAGATACGCAGTATTTT
TRBJ2-7	NA	TRBV7-3	TRBD2	CASSLTGTSAYEQYF	TGTGCCAGCAGCTTAACGGGCACTAGCGCTTACGAGCAGTACTTC
TRBJ2-2	NA	TRBV19	NA	CASSIHSLAGELFF	TGTGCCAGTAGTATCCACTCTCTAGCCGGGGAGCTGTTTTTT
TRBJ1-5	NA	TRBV19	NA	CASTISGGPNQPQHF	TGTGCCAGTACCATATCGGGGGGGCCCAATCAGCCCCAGCATTTT
TRBJ1-2	NA	TRBV19	NA	CATHRGGHGYTF	TGTGCCACCCACCGGGGGGGGCATGGCTACACCTTC
TRBJ2-5	NA	TRBV15	NA	CATSRGRGRKETQYF	TGTGCCACCAGCAGAGGGAGGGGGCGGAAAGAGACCCAGTACTTC
TRBJ2-7	once	TRBV28	NA	CASRRDSYEQYF	TGTGCCAGCAGGCGAGACTCCTACGAGCAGTACTTC
TRBJ2-3	NA	TRBV2	NA	CASSENGEDTQYF	TGTGCCAGCAGTGAAAACGGAGAGGATACGCAGTATTTT
TRBJ1-2	NA	TRBV9	NA	CASSGEGYGYTF	TGTGCCAGCAGCGGGGAGGGCTATGGCTACACCTTC
TRBJ1-2	NA	TRBV6-5	NA	CASSYRRTYYGYTF	TGTGCCAGCAGTTACCGGCGCACCTACTATGGCTACACCTTC
TRBJ2-3	NA	TRBV29-1	NA	CSVDVRGIGTDTQYF	TGCAGCGTTGACGTTAGGGGAATTGGGACAGATACGCAGTATTTT
TRBJ1-2	NA	TRBV7-9	NA	CASSLEADYGYTF	TGTGCCAGCAGCTTAGAGGCGGACTATGGCTACACCTTC
TRBJ2-7	NA	TRBV5-6	NA	CASSVTLGFSAGYEQYF	TGTGCCAGCAGCGTGACTCTGGGGTTTAGTGCAGGGTACGAGCAGTACTTC
TRBJ2-3	NA	TRBV19	TRBD2	CASSVLAGGTDTQYF	TGTGCCAGTAGTGTACTAGCGGGGGGCACGGATACGCAGTATTTT
TRBJ2-7	NA	TRBV6-5	NA	CASSYSIPFPPYEQYF	TGTGCCAGCAGTTACTCGATTCCCTTCCCCCCCTACGAGCAGTACTTC
TRBJ2-7	NA	TRBV10-1	NA	CASSPGTLTYEQYF	TGCGCCAGCAGCCCCGGGACTCTTACCTACGAGCAGTACTTC
TRBJ2-5	NA	TRBV7-2	TRBD2	CASSLGRGTGRWETQYF	TGTGCCAGCAGCTTAGGACGGGGAACCGGGAGGTGGGAGACCCAGTACTTC
TRBJ2-7	NA	TRBV10-1	TRBD1	CASSPGTGPSYEQYF	TGCGCCAGCAGCCCAGGGACAGGGCCCTCCTACGAGCAGTACTTC
TRBJ1-1	few	TRBV28	TRBD1	CASSADRGSAEAFF	TGTGCCAGCAGTGCCGACAGGGGGTCGGCTGAAGCTTTCTTT
TRBJ2-3	NA	TRBV4-2	TRBD2	CASSQFRRGDADTQYF	TGTGCCAGCAGCCAATTCCGGCGGGGGGATGCAGATACGCAGTATTTT
TRBJ1-3	NA	TRBV5-3	NA	CARSLFKGQDTIYF	TGTGCCAGAAGCTTGTTTAAGGGGCAAGACACCATATATTTT
TRBJ2-7	once	TRBV5-1	NA	CASSLGQLAYEQYF	TGCGCCAGCAGCTTGGGACAGCTAGCCTACGAGCAGTACTTC
TRBJ2-3	NA	TRBV5-1	NA	CASSPRTTSWGADTQYF	TGCGCCAGCAGCCCACGTACGACTAGTTGGGGGGCAGATACGCAGTATTTT
TRBJ1-1	NA	TRBV4-1	TRBD1	CASSQGRQGLVTEAFF	TGCGCCAGCAGCCAAGGGAGACAGGGGTTAGTCACTGAAGCTTTCTTT
TRBJ1-2	NA	TRBV7-6	TRBD1	CASSPTGGRGYGYTF	TGTGCCAGCAGCCCGACAGGGGGCAGAGGCTATGGCTACACCTTC
TRBJ2-5	NA	TRBV2	NA	CATIGRETQYF	TGTGCCACCATCGGCCGAGAGACCCAGTACTTC
TRBJ2-3	NA	TRBV7-9	NA	CASSGPSVRNTQYF	TGTGCCAGCAGCGGCCCCTCCGTAAGAAATACGCAGTATTTT
TRBJ2-7	NA	TRBV9	NA	CASSVAGTASSYEQYF	TGTGCCAGCAGCGTAGCGGGGACGGCTAGCTCCTACGAGCAGTACTTC
TRBJ1-1	NA	TRBV6-5	NA	CASSSQARANTEAFF	TGTGCCAGCAGTTCGCAAGCCAGGGCGAACACTGAAGCTTTCTTT
TRBJ2-7	few	TRBV21-1	NA	CASSAGGTYEQYF	TGTGCCAGCAGCGCAGGCGGAACCTACGAGCAGTACTTC
TRBJ1-6	NA	TRBV15	TRBD1	CATSRDDRGRSPLHF	TGTGCCACCAGCAGAGATGACAGGGGGCGTTCACCCCTCCACTTT
TRBJ2-2	NA	TRBV5-1	NA	CASSVAPTGELFF	TGCGCCAGCAGCGTGGCCCCGACTGGGGAGCTGTTTTTT
TRBJ1-1	NA	TRBV2	TRBD1	CASMGQTYTEAFF	TGTGCCAGCATGGGACAGACCTACACTGAAGCTTTCTTT
TRBJ2-7	few	TRBV5-1	TRBD2	CASSFRGDEQYF	TGCGCCAGCAGCTTTCGGGGGGACGAGCAGTACTTC